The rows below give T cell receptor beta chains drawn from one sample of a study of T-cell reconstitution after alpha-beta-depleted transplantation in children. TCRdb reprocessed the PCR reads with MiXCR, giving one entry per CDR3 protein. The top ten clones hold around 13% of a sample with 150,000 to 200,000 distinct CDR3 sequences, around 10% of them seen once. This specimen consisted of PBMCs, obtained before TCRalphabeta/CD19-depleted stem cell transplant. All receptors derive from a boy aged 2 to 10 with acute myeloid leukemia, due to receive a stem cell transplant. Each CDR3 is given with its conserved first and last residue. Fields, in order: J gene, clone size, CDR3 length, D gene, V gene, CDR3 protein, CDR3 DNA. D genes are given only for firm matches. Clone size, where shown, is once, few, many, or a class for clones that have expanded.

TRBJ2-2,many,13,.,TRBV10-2,CASSERDTGELFF,TGCGCCAGCAGTGAGCGGGACACCGGGGAGCTGTTTTTT
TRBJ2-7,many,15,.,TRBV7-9,CASSSRDTGAYEQYF,TGTGCCAGCAGCTCCCGGGACACTGGCGCCTACGAGCAGTACTTC
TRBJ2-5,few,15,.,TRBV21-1,CASRGGLAEKETQYF,TGTGCCAGCAGGGGGGGACTAGCGGAGAAAGAGACCCAGTACTTC
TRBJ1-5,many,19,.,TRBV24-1,CATSDLRNPLGGGNQPQHF,TGTGCCACCAGTGATTTGCGTAACCCTTTAGGGGGAGGCAATCAGCCCCAGCATTTT
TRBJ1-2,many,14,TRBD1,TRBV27,CASSYRGFDYGYTF,TGTGCCAGCAGCTACAGGGGGTTCGACTATGGCTACACCTTC
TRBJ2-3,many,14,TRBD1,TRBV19,CASSWRQGTDTQYF,TGTGCCAGTAGTTGGAGACAGGGAACAGATACGCAGTATTTT
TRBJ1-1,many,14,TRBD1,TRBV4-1,CASSQTGANTEAFF,TGCGCCAGCAGCCAAACAGGGGCTAACACTGAAGCTTTCTTT
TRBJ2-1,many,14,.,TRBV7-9,CASSFLRADNEQFF,TGTGCCAGCAGCTTCCTCAGGGCTGACAATGAGCAGTTCTTC
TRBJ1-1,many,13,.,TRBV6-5,CASSYKLNTEAFF,TGTGCCAGCAGTTACAAACTGAACACTGAAGCTTTCTTT
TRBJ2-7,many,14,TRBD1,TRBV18,CASSLRTGENEQYF,TGTGCCAGCTCCCTGAGGACAGGGGAAAACGAGCAGTACTTC
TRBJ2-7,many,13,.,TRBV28,CASSFGAPDEQYF,TGTGCCAGCAGTTTTGGGGCACCCGACGAGCAGTACTTC
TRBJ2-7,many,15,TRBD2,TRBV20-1,CSARSLTSGYDEQYF,TGCAGTGCCAGAAGCTTGACTAGCGGGTATGACGAGCAGTACTTC
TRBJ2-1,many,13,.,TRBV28,CASSLDNYNEQFF,TGTGCCAGCAGTTTGGACAACTACAATGAGCAGTTCTTC
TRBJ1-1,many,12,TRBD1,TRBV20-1,CSALRTGDKAFF,TGCAGTGCTCTTAGGACAGGGGATAAAGCTTTCTTT
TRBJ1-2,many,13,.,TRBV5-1,CASSFGGNYGYTF,TGCGCCAGCAGCTTTGGGGGTAACTATGGCTACACCTTC
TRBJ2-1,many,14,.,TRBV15,CATSRVSLRQEQFF,TGTGCCACCAGCAGAGTTTCTCTTAGGCAGGAGCAGTTCTTC
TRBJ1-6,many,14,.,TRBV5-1,CASSYEAYNSPLHF,TGCGCCAGCAGCTATGAAGCATATAATTCACCCCTCCACTTT
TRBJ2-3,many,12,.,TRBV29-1,CSVDLYPDTQYF,TGCAGCGTTGATCTCTACCCAGATACGCAGTATTTT
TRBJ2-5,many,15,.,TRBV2,CASRDRSLDQETQYF,TGTGCCAGCAGGGACCGGTCGTTAGACCAAGAGACCCAGTACTTC
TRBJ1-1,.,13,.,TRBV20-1,CSARETDYTEAFF,TGCAGTGCTAGAGAGACCGATTACACTGAAGCTTTCTTT
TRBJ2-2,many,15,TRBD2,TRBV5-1,CASRLAGGPAGELFF,TGCGCCAGCAGACTAGCGGGAGGGCCCGCCGGGGAGCTGTTTTTT
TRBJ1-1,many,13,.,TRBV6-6,CASSYMENTEAFF,TGTGCCAGCAGTTACATGGAGAACACTGAAGCTTTCTTT
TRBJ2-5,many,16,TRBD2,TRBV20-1,CSARGSGRARGETQYF,TGCAGTGCTAGAGGAAGCGGGAGGGCCCGAGGGGAGACCCAGTACTTC
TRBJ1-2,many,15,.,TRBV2,CASSEYNLRTDGYTF,TGTGCCAGCAGTGAATATAATTTACGAACAGATGGCTACACCTTC
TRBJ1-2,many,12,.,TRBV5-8,CASSPESYGYTF,TGTGCCAGCAGCCCGGAGTCCTATGGCTACACCTTC
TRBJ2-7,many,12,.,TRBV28,CASSPPNYEQYF,TGTGCCAGCAGTCCCCCCAACTACGAGCAGTACTTC
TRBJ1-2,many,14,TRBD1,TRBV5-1,CASSSGQGLEGYTF,TGCGCCAGCAGCTCGGGACAGGGGTTAGAAGGCTACACCTTC
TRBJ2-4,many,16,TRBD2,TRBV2,CASIVLAASAKNIQYF,TGTGCCAGCATAGTACTAGCGGCCTCAGCCAAAAACATTCAGTACTTC
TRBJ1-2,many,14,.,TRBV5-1,CASSLEMGSAGYTF,TGCGCCAGCAGCTTGGAGATGGGCAGTGCCGGCTACACCTTC
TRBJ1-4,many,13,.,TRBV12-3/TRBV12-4,CASSLGAWEKLFF,TGTGCCAGCAGTTTGGGGGCTTGGGAAAAACTGTTTTTT
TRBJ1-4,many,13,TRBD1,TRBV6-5,CASSSNQGGKLFF,TGTGCCAGCAGTTCCAACCAGGGGGGGAAACTGTTTTTT
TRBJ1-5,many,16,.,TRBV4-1,CASSQEYGIRNQPQHF,TGCGCCAGCAGCCAAGAATACGGGATTCGCAATCAGCCCCAGCATTTT
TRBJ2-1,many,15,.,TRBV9,CASSGGASDYNEQFF,TGTGCCAGCAGCGGCGGGGCTAGCGACTACAATGAGCAGTTCTTC
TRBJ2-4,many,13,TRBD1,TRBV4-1,CASSQDIQGARYF,TGCGCCAGCAGCCAAGATATACAGGGGGCCAGGTACTTC
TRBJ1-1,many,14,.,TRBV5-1,CASSLAAGPTEAFF,TGCGCCAGCAGCTTGGCCGCGGGGCCCACTGAAGCTTTCTTT
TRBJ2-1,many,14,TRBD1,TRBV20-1,CSARNRDSYNEQFF,TGCAGTGCTAGAAACCGGGACAGCTACAATGAGCAGTTCTTC
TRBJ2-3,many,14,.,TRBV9,CASSPTGTTDTQYF,TGTGCCAGCAGCCCAACCGGGACCACAGATACGCAGTATTTT
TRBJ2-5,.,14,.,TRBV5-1,CASSLGQTQETKYF,TGCGCCAGCAGCTTGGGACAGACCCAAGAGACCAAGTACTTC
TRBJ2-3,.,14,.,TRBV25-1,CASSVGGSTDTQYF,TGTGCCAGCAGTGTGGGCGGGAGCACAGATACGCAGTATTTT
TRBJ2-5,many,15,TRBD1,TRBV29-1,CSVEPGTGGRETQYF,TGCAGCGTTGAACCCGGGACAGGGGGTCGGGAGACCCAGTACTTC
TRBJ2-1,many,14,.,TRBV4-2,CASSQESAGSEQFF,TGTGCCAGCAGCCAAGAGTCGGCCGGGAGTGAGCAGTTCTTC